A single sample is the source of the 29 T cell receptor beta chains below, sequenced in a study of T cell responses to AZD1222 COVID-19 vaccine. Some clones are missing from TCRdb's copy, which holds only in-frame ones; the method was immunoSEQ multiplex PCR. The repertoire holds 80,000 to 95,000 clones, with more than 75% as singletons. Source: peripheral blood, taken on day 0 of MenACWY control vaccination. The receptors originated from an adult in good health.

The V call is TRBV28, the J call TRBJ1-3, with a tentative D call TRBD1 (6 bases). With 5 bases removed from V and 0 bases from J, the gap between germline ends came to 20 bases. The germline V gene encodes CDR1 MDHEN and CDR2 SYDVKM. The CDR3 runs 18 residues. Written as DNA, the CDR3 is TGTGCCAGCAGTCCCTCCAGGGGAAGGGATTTCTCTGGAAACACCATATATTTT. Translated, it gives CASSPSRGRDFSGNTIYF.

The chain carries TRBV6-5 and TRBJ2-1, with 12 bases lining up with TRBD2. Germline lookup yields CDR1 MNHEY and CDR2 SVGAGI. The CDR3 has 15 amino acids. V lost 6 bases, J lost 5 bases, and 5 bases stayed unmatched. CDR3 sequence reads: CASRPTSGGNNEQFF. CDR3 coding DNA: TGTGCCAGCAGGCCAACTAGCGGGGGGAACAATGAGCAGTTCTTC.

This clone showed up just once. The V and J genes are TRBV27 and TRBJ2-5; 7 nucleotides match TRBD2. CDR3 length: 15 residues. The junction had 10 bases not matched to a gene; V was cut back by 4 bases and J by 5 bases. Germline CDR1 is MNHEY and CDR2 is SMNVEV (reference sequence). The CDR3 nucleotides are TGTGCCAGCAGTTCCGGACTAGGGTGGAGCGAGACCCAGTACTTC. It translates to CASSSGLGWSETQYF.

V and J are TRBV7-9 and TRBJ2-2; TRBD1 aligns across 8 bases. The CDR3 has 17 residues. Trimming took 0 bases from V and 5 from J; bases not matched to a gene: 8. Germline-derived CDR1 and CDR2 are SEHNR and FQNEAQ (reference sequence). CDR3 bases: TGTGCCAGCAGCTTAGCCGCCGGGACAGGATGGACCGGGGAGCTGTTTTTT. Protein: CASSLAAGTGWTGELFF.

This chain links TRBV28 with TRBJ2-7; maybe TRBD1 (5 bases). V was clipped by 5 bases and J by 3 bases, with 20 bases between them. Germline V gene data show CDR1 as MDHEN and CDR2 as SYDVKM. The CDR3 sequence is 16 residues long. The chain's CDR3 is CASSPPRAGYIYEQYF. The CDR3, as DNA: TGTGCCAGCAGTCCACCCCGGGCAGGGTATATCTACGAGCAGTACTTC.

J is TRBJ2-3 and V is TRBV10-1, with 13 bases that match TRBD2. This CDR3 comprises 13 residues. CDR1 is WNHNN, CDR2 SYGVQD, per germline (reference sequence). With V trimmed by 8 bases and J by 7 bases, 3 bases remained unmatched. CDR3 bases: TGCGCCAGCGGACTAGCGGGAGAGAATACGCAGTATTTT. Residues: CASGLAGENTQYF.

The J gene is TRBJ2-5, the V gene TRBV6-2 or TRBV6-3; D is undetermined. Germline V lookup: CDR1 MNHEY, CDR2 SVGEGT. Trimming pared 2 bases from V and 5 bases from J, leaving 12 bases between. This CDR3 comprises 14 residues. CDR3 protein: CASSYLRVEETQYF. In DNA form, the CDR3 reads TGTGCCAGCAGTTACCTCCGGGTTGAGGAGACCCAGTACTTC.

The chain uses TRBV6-5 and TRBJ1-4, with 8 bases matching TRBD1. Germline V gene lookup returns CDR1 MNHEY and CDR2 SVGAGI. Trimming removed 4 bases from V and 13 bases from J; junction bases left unmatched: 11. CDR3 length equals 14 residues. The CDR3 loop reads CASSFTRGQDTLFF. The DNA of the CDR3 is TGTGCCAGCAGTTTCACTCGGGGACAGGATACACTGTTTTTT.

The V call is TRBV5-1, the J call TRBJ2-7; D uncertain. The germline V and J ends were trimmed by 5 bases and 6 bases, with 9 bases remaining between them. CDR3 length: 11 residues. CDR1 is SGHRS and CDR2 is YFSETQ in the germline V gene. CDR3 DNA: TGCGCCAGCAGAGGGATGAGCGAGCAGTACTTC. It specifies CASRGMSEQYF.

This clone was observed a single time. This chain connects TRBV28 to TRBJ2-7; D may correspond to TRBD1 or TRBD2 (5 bases each). Per germline, CDR1 MDHEN and CDR2 SYDVKM. The CDR3 loop spans 12 amino acids. Deletions cut 10 bases from V and 7 bases from J, with 17 bases between. The CDR3 protein is CATLRGAGEQYF. In nucleotides, the CDR3 is TGTGCCACCCTCAGAGGGGCTGGGGAGCAGTACTTC.

The rearrangement uses TRBV7-7 and TRBJ2-7; D is possibly TRBD2 (6 bases). Germline V gene lookup returns CDR1 SSHAT and CDR2 FNYEAQ (reference sequence). Trimming removed 2 bases at V and 2 bases at J, with 13 bases between. This CDR3 spans 15 amino acids. The CDR3 region is CASSLSSAPAYEQYF. CDR3 DNA sequence: TGTGCCAGCAGCTTATCTAGCGCTCCCGCCTACGAGCAGTACTTC.

The chain links TRBV7-8 to TRBJ2-1; a weak D match, TRBD2 (6 bases). Germline CDR1 reads SGHVS; CDR2 reads FQNEAQ. The CDR3 is made up of 16 amino acids. Trimming stripped 2 bases from V and 0 bases from J, with 11 bases between. The DNA for the CDR3 is TGTGCCAGCAGCTTATTCGGGGGAGGCTCCTACAATGAGCAGTTCTTC. It specifies CASSLFGGGSYNEQFF.

The CDR3 nucleotides are TGTGCCAGCAGCTCGACGCCCGGGACTAATAAAGAGACCCAGTACTTC. Translated, it gives CASSSTPGTNKETQYF. V and J are TRBV7-9 and TRBJ2-5, with 7 positions matching TRBD2. The CDR3 contains 16 residues. Germline V lookup: CDR1 SEHNR, CDR2 FQNEAQ (reference sequence). V lost 4 bases to trimming and J lost 3 bases; unmatched junction nucleotides: 11. Drawing the rest from reference TRBV7-9 and TRBJ2-5, the complete variable domain is DTGVSQNPRHKITKRGQNVTFRCDPISEHNRLYWYRQTLGQGPEFLTYFQNEAQLEKSRLLSDRFSAERPKGSFSTLEIQRTEQGDSAMYLCASSSTPGTNKETQYFGPGTRLLVL.

V is TRBV28 and J is TRBJ1-1, with a tentative D call TRBD1 (6 bases). Trimming took off 6 bases at V and 11 bases at J, with 19 bases between the two ends. The CDR3 is 13 residues long. From germline, CDR1 is MDHEN and CDR2 SYDVKM. The CDR3 sequence: CASSFLGANAAFF. CDR3 sequence (DNA): TGTGCCAGCAGCTTCTTGGGGGCGAATGCGGCTTTCTTT. Based on the CDR3 plus reference TRBV28 and TRBJ1-1, the full variable domain is DVKVTQSSRYLVKRTGEKVFLECVQDMDHENMFWYRQDPGLGLRLIYFSYDVKMKEKGDIPEGYSVSREKKERFSLILESASTNQTSMYLCASSFLGANAAFFGQGTRLTVV.

The rearrangement links TRBV7-9 to TRBJ1-1, with TRBD1 matching 11 bases. The ends lost 5 bases at V and 5 bases at J; junction bases unmatched: 7. The CDR3 is 15 amino acids. Germline CDR1 reads SEHNR; CDR2 reads FQNEAQ (reference sequence). CDR3: CASSHRDRGKTEAFF. The CDR3 nucleotides read TGTGCCAGCAGCCACCGGGACAGGGGGAAGACTGAAGCTTTCTTT.

This clone was seen a single time. Other DNA sequences of this sample code for an identical CDR3. This chain joins TRBV6-2 or TRBV6-3 and TRBJ1-5; no clear D gene. V was trimmed by 4 bases and J by 4 bases, leaving 8 bases between them. The CDR3 spans 13 residues. In germline, CDR1 is MNHEY, CDR2 SVGEGT. The CDR3 spells CASSWTGNQPQHF. Here the CDR3 DNA reads TGTGCCAGCAGTTGGACGGGGAATCAGCCCCAGCATTTT.

J is TRBJ2-2 and V is TRBV5-1; possibly TRBD1 or TRBD2 for D (5 bases each). The CDR3 spans 14 residues. Looked up from germline, CDR1 is SGHRS and CDR2 is YFSETQ. V was clipped by 4 bases and J by 6 bases, with 13 bases between them. The CDR3 loop is CASSPQLGPGELFF. The CDR3 nucleotides are TGCGCCAGCAGCCCCCAGCTGGGACCCGGGGAGCTGTTTTTT.

V gene TRBV27 combines with J gene TRBJ2-3; 10 bases are a match to TRBD2. In germline, CDR1 is MNHEY, CDR2 SMNVEV (reference sequence). The CDR3 covers 14 residues. Trimming took 8 bases from V and 3 from J; bases not matched to a gene: 5. CDR3 coding DNA: TGTGCCAGCTCCCTTAGCGGGAGGACAGATACGCAGTATTTT. It is translated as CASSLSGRTDTQYF.

The rearrangement joins TRBV28 to TRBJ2-3; the D gene is possibly TRBD2 (6 bases). Trimming left V 4 bases short and J 2 bases short, with 13 bases between. Looked up from germline, CDR1 is MDHEN and CDR2 is SYDVKM. The CDR3 has 15 amino acids. The CDR3 spells CASSSQAGTTDTQYF. Here the CDR3 DNA reads TGTGCCAGCAGTTCGCAAGCGGGTACCACAGATACGCAGTATTTT.

The chain carries TRBV5-1 and TRBJ2-7; 7 nucleotides agree with TRBD1. The germline V gene has CDR1 SGHRS and CDR2 YFSETQ. Losses at the gene ends were 0 bases for V and 6 bases for J; bases not matched to a gene: 6. This CDR3 spans 14 amino acids. The CDR3 DNA sequence: TGCGCCAGCAGCTTGGGGGGTAAGGGGGCCGAGCAGTACTTC. Amino acid sequence: CASSLGGKGAEQYF. Supplemented by reference TRBV5-1 and TRBJ2-7, the full variable domain reads KAGVTQTPRYLIKTRGQQVTLSCSPISGHRSVSWYQQTPGQGLQFLFEYFSETQRNKGNFPGRFSGRQFSNSRSEMNVSTLELGDSALYLCASSLGGKGAEQYFGPGTRLTVT.

V usage is TRBV18 and J usage is TRBJ2-1, with 13 bases identical to TRBD2. Per the germline V gene, CDR1 is KGHSH and CDR2 is LQKENI. J lost 9 bases, V lost 8 bases, and 7 bases had no gene match. This CDR3 has 14 residues. The CDR3: CASQEGLAGSEQFF. Written as DNA, the CDR3 is TGTGCCAGCCAAGAGGGACTAGCGGGATCTGAGCAGTTCTTC.

This chain joins TRBV15 and TRBJ1-2; possibly TRBD1 for D (5 bases). V dropped 3 bases and J dropped 4 bases, with 15 bases sitting between them. CDR1 LNHNV and CDR2 YYDKDF come from the germline V gene (reference sequence). This CDR3 contains 15 residues. CDR3 amino acids: CATSRVLRGSYGYTF. The CDR3 DNA follows: TGTGCCACCAGCAGGGTCCTCCGGGGGAGCTATGGCTACACCTTC.

This rearrangement joins TRBV4-3 to TRBJ2-1; D perhaps matches TRBD1 (5 bases). Germline V gene data show CDR1 as LGHNA and CDR2 as YSLEER. The CDR3 length is 14 residues. The V and J ends lost 8 bases and 7 bases respectively, with 18 bases between them. The CDR3 DNA is TGCGCCAGCGGGGTAGGGGTTGGCAGTAATGAGCAGTTCTTC. Amino acid sequence: CASGVGVGSNEQFF.

J is TRBJ2-1 and V is TRBV7-9, with D perhaps TRBD2 (5 bases). This CDR3 contains 11 residues. Germline V gene data show CDR1 as SEHNR and CDR2 as FQNEAQ (reference sequence). Deletions cut 3 bases from V and 9 bases from J, with 6 bases between. The CDR3 loop is CASSFGLEQFF. The CDR3 DNA sequence: TGTGCCAGCAGCTTCGGACTTGAGCAGTTCTTC.

The J gene is TRBJ2-2, the V gene TRBV4-2; unclear D gene. CDR3 length: 16 amino acids. Trimming took off 0 bases at V and 4 bases at J, with 12 bases between the two ends. The germline gives CDR1 LGHNA, CDR2 YNFKEQ. Here the CDR3 DNA reads TGTGCCAGCAGCCAAGACTTAGGATTCCGCACCGGGGAGCTGTTTTTT. Its protein is CASSQDLGFRTGELFF.

This clone was seen once. This sequence joins TRBV9 and TRBJ1-1; the match to TRBD1 covers 10 bases. There are 13 residues in the CDR3. With V trimmed by 4 bases and J by 5 bases, 2 bases remained unmatched. The V gene's germline CDR1 is SGDLS and CDR2 YYNGEE. The CDR3 protein is CASSRTGGTEAFF. DNA of the CDR3: TGTGCCAGCAGCCGGACAGGGGGGACTGAAGCTTTCTTT.

The chain links TRBV20-1 to TRBJ2-2; TRBD2 matches 8 bases. This CDR3 region has 15 residues. Trimming cost V 3 bases and J 5 bases; bases outside gene matches: 8. Germline V lookup: CDR1 DFQATT, CDR2 SNEGSKA (reference sequence). This CDR3 is CSASGAGGPTGELFF. The CDR3 DNA is TGCAGTGCTAGTGGGGCGGGAGGACCTACCGGGGAGCTGTTTTTT.

The chain carries TRBV4-1 and TRBJ2-2, with 12 bases that match TRBD2. This CDR3 is 16 amino acids long. Per the germline V gene, CDR1 is MGHRA and CDR2 is YSYEKL. Trimming removed 2 bases from V and 4 bases from J; junction bases left unmatched: 2. CDR3 loop: CASSQRLAGVTGELFF. The CDR3 DNA is TGCGCCAGCAGCCAACGACTAGCGGGAGTCACCGGGGAGCTGTTTTTT.

This rearrangement joins TRBV5-4 to TRBJ2-5, with TRBD1 identical over 9 bases. The CDR3 totals 15 residues. V lost 0 bases to trimming and J lost 3 bases; unmatched junction nucleotides: 3. The V gene's germline CDR1 is SGHNT and CDR2 YYREEE (reference sequence). The CDR3 DNA reads TGTGCCAGCAGCTTGGGTTGGACAGGGGAAGAGACCCAGTACTTC. It is translated as CASSLGWTGEETQYF.